These 26 T cell receptor beta chains were all obtained from the same sample, sequenced in a study of blood T cell repertoires in COVID-19. The table came from immunoSEQ multiplex PCR; TCRdb's copy has only in-frame clones and leaves some out. Altogether about 21,000 clones are present, about four fifths being singletons, with the ten largest covering roughly 5.5%. The sample comprised peripheral blood. The source is a human donor in a cohort sampled during active COVID-19.

V is TRBV6-2 or TRBV6-3 and J is TRBJ2-5; the match to TRBD2 covers 14 bases. V lost 5 bases and J lost 3; bases outside the gene matches: 11. CDR3 length: 18 residues. Germline V lookup: CDR1 MNHEY, CDR2 SVGEGT. The DNA of the CDR3 is TGTGCCAGCAGTCCGGGACTAGCGGGAGATGATAAAAAAGAGACCCAGTACTTC. Its translation: CASSPGLAGDDKKETQYF.

The chain uses TRBV10-3 and TRBJ2-1; 10 nucleotides line up with TRBD2. Germline V gene lookup returns CDR1 ENHRY and CDR2 SYGVKD. After removal of 7 bases from V and 5 bases from J, the junction contained 5 bases not matched to a gene. The CDR3 is made up of 14 amino acids. The DNA for the CDR3 is TGTGCCATCACAGGGACTAGCGTCCACAATGAGCAGTTCTTC. Its protein is CAITGTSVHNEQFF.

The V and J genes are TRBV6-4 and TRBJ2-1; TRBD2 might be the D (6 bases). The V end was cut by 2 bases, the J end by 6 bases, with 11 bases between. Germline values: CDR1 MRHNA, CDR2 SNTAGT. The CDR3 is 14 residues long. The CDR3: CASSDGTQLNEQFF. In DNA form, the CDR3 reads TGTGCCAGCAGTGACGGGACTCAACTCAATGAGCAGTTCTTC.

V gene TRBV4-1 combines with J gene TRBJ2-5; TRBD2 agrees at 8 bases. Looked up from germline, CDR1 is MGHRA and CDR2 is YSYEKL. The CDR3 is 19 residues long. The junction had 15 bases not matched to a gene; V was cut back by 1 base and J by 2 bases. The CDR3 DNA reads as TGCGCCAGCAGCCAAGTAGTTGCGGGAGGAAGGGGAGGACAAGAGACCCAGTACTTC. Protein product: CASSQVVAGGRGGQETQYF.

The chain is built from TRBV11-3 and TRBJ2-1; TRBD2 matches 7 bases. V shed 2 bases and J 3 bases; nucleotides not matched to a gene: 4. This CDR3 is 15 amino acids long. Germline CDR1 is SGHNT and CDR2 is YENEEA. The CDR3 DNA reads TGTGCCAGCAGCTTATTAGCGGGCAGCTACAATGAGCAGTTCTTC. Its translation: CASSLLAGSYNEQFF.

This clone was observed a handful of times. The rearrangement joins TRBV25-1 to TRBJ2-7, with 9 bases that match TRBD2. This CDR3 has 15 residues. The V gene end was trimmed by 5 bases and the J gene end by 4 bases; junction bases not matched to a gene: 9. Germline loops: CDR1 MGHDK, CDR2 SYGVNS. The DNA of the CDR3 is TGTGCCAGCAGTAATCAGCGGGAGGTGTATTACGAGCAGTACTTC. Amino acid sequence: CASSNQREVYYEQYF.

The gene calls are TRBV4-1 and TRBJ2-1; 7 bases align to TRBD1. CDR1 and CDR2 (germline): MGHRA, YSYEKL. V was pared by 3 bases and J by 9 bases, with 14 bases of the junction left unmatched. CDR3 length: 16 residues. The CDR3 loop reads CASSQVPGGSRGEQFF. The CDR3, as DNA: TGCGCCAGCAGCCAGGTACCAGGGGGAAGTCGAGGTGAGCAGTTCTTC.

CDR3 nucleotide sequence: TGTGCCAGCAGCTTGGACAGGGTGAACGAGCAGTACTTC. It yields the protein CASSLDRVNEQYF. This chain uses TRBV5-6 with TRBJ2-7, with D perhaps TRBD1 (6 bases). CDR1 SGHDT and CDR2 YYEEEE come from the germline V gene. Trimming left V 0 bases short and J 5 bases short, with 9 bases between. The CDR3 totals 13 residues.

The J gene is TRBJ2-7, the V gene TRBV7-3, with D possibly being TRBD2 (7 bases). Per the germline V gene, CDR1 is SGHTA and CDR2 is FQGTGA. CDR3 size: 13 residues. Trimming cost V 5 bases and J 5 bases, with 13 bases left between them. DNA of the CDR3: TGTGCCAGCAGCCCCAGGGGAGGGGACGAGCAGTACTTC. It specifies CASSPRGGDEQYF.

This clone was recorded a few times. J is TRBJ2-1 and V is TRBV6-4, with 10 bases aligning to TRBD2. V shed 4 bases, J shed 7 bases, and the junction held 7 bases outside the gene matches. This CDR3 comprises 15 residues. The germline gives CDR1 MRHNA, CDR2 SNTAGT. The CDR3 loop reads CASSGSAGGLNEQFF. Here the CDR3 DNA reads TGTGCCAGCAGTGGATCAGCGGGAGGGTTGAATGAGCAGTTCTTC.

The gene calls are TRBV6-2 or TRBV6-3 and TRBJ2-1; a weak D match, TRBD2 (6 bases). Germline CDR1 MNHEY, CDR2 SVGEGT. This CDR3 region has 13 residues. V lost 5 bases to trimming and J lost 9 bases, with 14 bases between them. DNA for the CDR3: TGTGCCAGCAGTGACCCCGGGAGTACTGAGCAGTTCTTC. This codes for CASSDPGSTEQFF.

CDR3 residues: CASSFNSPSYGYTF. The CDR3, as DNA: TGTGCCAGCAGCTTCAACTCTCCTAGCTATGGCTACACCTTC. The genes are TRBV5-4 and TRBJ1-2; D is uncertain. With 2 bases removed from V and 4 bases from J, the gap between germline ends came to 12 bases. Looked up from germline, CDR1 is SGHNT and CDR2 is YYREEE (reference sequence). There are 14 residues in the CDR3.

J is TRBJ1-2 and V is TRBV5-6; D may be TRBD1 (6 bases). CDR3 size: 11 residues. Looked up from germline, CDR1 is SGHDT and CDR2 is YYEEEE. The V end lost 2 bases, the J end lost 8 bases, and 7 bases lay between the germline ends. The DNA for the CDR3 is TGTGCCAGCAGCTTCAGGGGCGGCTACACCTTC. Its protein product is CASSFRGGYTF.

This sequence joins TRBV3-1 (or the pseudogene TRBV3-2) and TRBJ2-2, with D unclear. The V end was cut by 1 base, the J end by 8 bases, with 5 bases between. Germline values: CDR1 LGHDT, CDR2 YNNKEL (reference sequence). The CDR3 contains 12 residues. The DNA of the CDR3 is TGTGCCAGCAGCCAAGTCGTGGGGGAGCTGTTTTTT. Protein product: CASSQVVGELFF.

This clone was counted a few times. V usage is TRBV3-1 (or the pseudogene TRBV3-2) and J usage is TRBJ2-7, with D uncertain. The length of the CDR3 is 13 residues. V gave up 4 bases and J gave up 0 bases, with 7 bases separating them. Germline V gives CDR1 LGHDT, CDR2 YNNKEL (reference sequence). CDR3 sequence (DNA): TGTGCCAGCAGCCTGGGCAGCTCCTACGAGCAGTACTTC. Translated: CASSLGSSYEQYF.

The rearrangement links TRBV15 to TRBJ1-4, with a tentative D call TRBD1 (5 bases). Germline V lookup: CDR1 LNHNV, CDR2 YYDKDF (reference sequence). This CDR3 is built from 14 residues. Trimming removed 0 bases from V and 10 bases from J, with 12 bases in between. The CDR3 region has the DNA TGTGCCACCAGCAGAGAGAAGGAGGGACGAAAACTGTTTTTT. Amino acid sequence: CATSREKEGRKLFF. Full variable domain (outside the CDR3, taken from reference TRBV15 and TRBJ1-4): DAMVIQNPRYQVTQFGKPVTLSCSQTLNHNVMYWYQQKSSQAPKLLFHYYDKDFNNEADTPDNFQSRRPNTSFCFLDIRSPGLGDTAMYLCATSREKEGRKLFFGSGTQLSVL.

This chain uses TRBV2 with TRBJ1-2; D possibly corresponds to TRBD1 (6 bases). Germline assignment: CDR1 SNHLY and CDR2 FYNNEI. V was cut by 6 bases and J by 1 base, with 9 bases left in between. The CDR3 spans 13 residues. The CDR3 spells CASRPDSNYGYTF. CDR3 nucleotide sequence: TGTGCCAGCAGACCGGACAGTAACTATGGCTACACCTTC.

This rearrangement joins TRBV6-4 to TRBJ2-6; no definite D call. The germline V gene has CDR1 MRHNA and CDR2 SNTAGT. This CDR3 has 16 amino acids. Between the trimmed V and J ends, which lost 3 bases and 1 base, there was a span of 10 bases. CDR3 sequence reads: CASSENPGSGANVLTF. In DNA, the CDR3 is TGTGCCAGCAGTGAAAATCCCGGGTCTGGGGCCAACGTCCTGACTTTC.

By share, this clone ranks as medium-sized (0.01 to 0.1%). The J gene is TRBJ2-7, the V gene TRBV6-5; 7 nucleotides agree with TRBD2. The CDR3 is 13 residues long. Germline V CDR1 and CDR2: MNHEY, SVGAGI. The V and J ends lost 7 bases and 2 bases, in that order; junction bases with no gene match: 5. The CDR3 DNA sequence: TGTGCCAGCAACCAGCGGGAAGCCTACGAGCAGTACTTC. Protein sequence: CASNQREAYEQYF.

The rearrangement links TRBV27 to TRBJ2-5; 9 positions match TRBD1. This CDR3 is built from 16 residues. CDR1 is MNHEY, CDR2 SMNVEV, per germline (reference sequence). The V gene end was trimmed by 4 bases and the J gene end by 9 bases; junction bases not matched to a gene: 15. The chain's CDR3 is CASSSPSRDRVGSQYF. DNA for the CDR3: TGTGCCAGCAGTTCGCCATCGCGGGACAGGGTCGGTTCCCAGTACTTC.

The chain carries TRBV5-8 and TRBJ2-1, with D tentatively TRBD2 (5 bases). The V and J ends lost 4 bases and 3 bases respectively, with 8 bases between them. There are 13 residues in the CDR3. In germline, CDR1 is SGHTS, CDR2 YDEGEE. The CDR3 reads CASSKRIYNEQFF. The CDR3 DNA is TGTGCCAGCAGCAAGCGGATCTACAATGAGCAGTTCTTC.

The rearrangement joins TRBV28 to TRBJ2-3; TRBD2 might be the D (6 bases). Trimming left V 10 bases short and J 1 base short, with 27 bases between. Germline V lookup: CDR1 MDHEN, CDR2 SYDVKM. The CDR3 is made up of 18 amino acids. The CDR3 loop is CATRGWERVLKGTDTQYF. DNA of the CDR3: TGTGCCACCCGGGGGTGGGAGCGGGTACTAAAGGGCACAGATACGCAGTATTTT.

The chain carries TRBV11-2 and TRBJ2-3, with D possibly TRBD2 on 5 matching bases. V gave up 0 bases and J gave up 12 bases, with 19 bases separating them. CDR1 and CDR2 from the germline V gene are SGHAT and FQNNGV. The CDR3 covers 15 residues. The CDR3 DNA follows: TGTGCCAGCAGCTTAGATCTGATCGAGGGATCCCCTCAGTATTTT. It yields the protein CASSLDLIEGSPQYF.

The rearrangement uses TRBV24-1 and TRBJ2-3; TRBD2 matches 9 bases. This CDR3 has 17 residues. V trimming: 1 base; J trimming: 4 bases; junction bases outside the gene matches: 8. The V gene's germline CDR1 is KGHDR and CDR2 SFDVKD. Here the CDR3 reads CATSDFWREGQADTQYF. The CDR3 region has the DNA TGTGCCACCAGTGATTTTTGGCGGGAGGGCCAGGCAGATACGCAGTATTTT.

This clone was seen more than once but under ten times. Mismatch with germline at one junction end may stem from a read error. The rearrangement links TRBV7-9 to TRBJ1-4; D remains ambiguous. CDR3 length equals 14 residues. Per germline, CDR1 SEHNR and CDR2 FQNEAQ (reference sequence). The CDR3 region is CASSPGLINDKLFF. The CDR3 bases are TGTGCCAGCAGCCCGGGATTAATAAATGACAAACTGTTTTTT.

The count of this clone is one. This chain connects TRBV4-1 to TRBJ2-3; D uncertain. Trimming stripped 3 bases from V and 1 base from J, with 11 bases between. CDR3 length: 15 amino acids. Germline CDR1 MGHRA, CDR2 YSYEKL. As DNA, the CDR3 is TGCGCCAGCAGCCACCCCTCCCTTGGCACAGATACGCAGTATTTT. This encodes CASSHPSLGTDTQYF.